This entry describes one T cell receptor (beta chain). Produced via immunoSEQ multiplex PCR; TCRdb's table is partial and in-frame only. The sample contains some 35,000 clones, over 85% of which appear only once. J lost 5 bases, V lost 4 bases, and 7 bases had no gene match. The CDR3 loop spans 15 amino acids. CDR1 and CDR2 (germline): MNHEY, SVGAGI. This entry comes from a study of T cell changes during pregnancy in multiple sclerosis. The source is a female donor in good health, enrolled as a control in a pregnancy study. The specimen was CD4+ T cells from peripheral blood mononuclear cells, collected after pregnancy. This chain connects TRBV6-5 to TRBJ2-3; 9 positions agree with TRBD1. The CDR3 DNA is TGTGCCAGCAGTTTCCTACAGGGGGCGCAAGATACGCAGTATTTT. Its translation is CASSFLQGAQDTQYF.